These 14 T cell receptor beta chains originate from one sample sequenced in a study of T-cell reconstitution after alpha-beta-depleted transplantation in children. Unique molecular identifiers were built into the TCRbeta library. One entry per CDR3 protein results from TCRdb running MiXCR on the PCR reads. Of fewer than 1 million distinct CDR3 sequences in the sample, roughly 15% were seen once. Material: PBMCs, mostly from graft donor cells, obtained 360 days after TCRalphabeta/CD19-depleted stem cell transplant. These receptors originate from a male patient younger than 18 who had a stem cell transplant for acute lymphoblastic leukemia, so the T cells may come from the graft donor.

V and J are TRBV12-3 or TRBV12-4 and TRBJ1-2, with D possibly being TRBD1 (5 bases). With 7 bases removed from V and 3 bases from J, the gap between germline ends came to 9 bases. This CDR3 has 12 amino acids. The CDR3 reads CASTGDHYGYTF. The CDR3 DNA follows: TGTGCCAGCACGGGGGACCACTATGGCTACACCTTC.

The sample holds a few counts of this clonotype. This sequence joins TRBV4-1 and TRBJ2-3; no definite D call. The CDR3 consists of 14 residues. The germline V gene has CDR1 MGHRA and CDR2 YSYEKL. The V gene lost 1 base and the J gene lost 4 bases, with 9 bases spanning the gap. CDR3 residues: CASSQVVVADTQYF. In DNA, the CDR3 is TGCGCCAGCAGCCAAGTGGTCGTGGCAGATACGCAGTATTTT.

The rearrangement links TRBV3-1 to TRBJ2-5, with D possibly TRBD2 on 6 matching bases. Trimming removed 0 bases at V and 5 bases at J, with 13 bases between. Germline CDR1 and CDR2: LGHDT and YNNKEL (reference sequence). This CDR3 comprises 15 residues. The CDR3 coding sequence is TGTGCCAGCAGCCAAGATTGGAGGGAGGAGGAGACCCAGTACTTC. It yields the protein CASSQDWREEETQYF.

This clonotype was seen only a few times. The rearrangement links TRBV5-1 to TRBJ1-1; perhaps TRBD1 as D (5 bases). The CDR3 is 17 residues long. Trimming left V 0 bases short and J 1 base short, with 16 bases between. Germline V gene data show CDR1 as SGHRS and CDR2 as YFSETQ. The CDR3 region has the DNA TGCGCCAGCAGCTTGGAGAGGGGTTTCTGGCGGAACACTGAAGCTTTCTTT. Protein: CASSLERGFWRNTEAFF.

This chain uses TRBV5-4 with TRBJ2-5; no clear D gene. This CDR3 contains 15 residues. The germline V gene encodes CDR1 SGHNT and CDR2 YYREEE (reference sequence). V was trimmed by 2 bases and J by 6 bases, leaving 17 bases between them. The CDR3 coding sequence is TGTGCCAGCAGCTTTTCAGGCGGCGTTCTAAAGACCCAGTACTTC. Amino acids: CASSFSGGVLKTQYF.

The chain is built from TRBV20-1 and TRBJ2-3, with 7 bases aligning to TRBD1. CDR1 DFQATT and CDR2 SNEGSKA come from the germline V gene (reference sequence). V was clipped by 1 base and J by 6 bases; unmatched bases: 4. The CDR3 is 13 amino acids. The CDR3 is CSARADRADTQYF. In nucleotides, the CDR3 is TGCAGTGCTAGAGCCGACAGGGCCGATACGCAGTATTTT.

The chain's CDR3 is CASSPTSLDYNEQFF. The DNA of the CDR3 is TGTGCCAGCAGCCCCACTAGTCTCGACTACAATGAGCAGTTCTTC. The chain carries TRBV5-5 and TRBJ2-1, with D perhaps TRBD2 (5 bases). V shed 4 bases and J shed 3 bases, with 14 bases lying between them. The CDR3 runs to 15 residues. From germline, CDR1 is SGHKS and CDR2 YYEKEE (reference sequence). The full variable domain, in which reference TRBV5-5 and TRBJ2-1 provide the parts outside the CDR3, is DAGVTQSPTHLIKTRGQQVTLRCSPISGHKSVSWYQQVLGQGPQFIFQYYEKEERGRGNFPDRFSARQFPNYSSELNVNALLLGDSALYLCASSPTSLDYNEQFFGPGTRLTVL.

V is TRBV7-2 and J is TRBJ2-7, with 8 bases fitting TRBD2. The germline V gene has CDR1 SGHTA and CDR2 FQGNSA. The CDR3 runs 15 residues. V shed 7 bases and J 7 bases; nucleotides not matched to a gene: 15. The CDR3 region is CASIPGGGSGIEQYF. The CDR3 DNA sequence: TGTGCCAGCATCCCAGGAGGGGGTAGCGGGATTGAGCAGTACTTC.

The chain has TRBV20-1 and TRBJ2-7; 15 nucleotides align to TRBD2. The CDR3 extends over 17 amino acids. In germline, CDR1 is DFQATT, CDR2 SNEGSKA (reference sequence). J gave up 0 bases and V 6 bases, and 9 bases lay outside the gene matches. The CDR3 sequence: CSARTSGRAIFSYEQYF. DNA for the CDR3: TGCAGTGCCCGGACTAGCGGGAGGGCGATCTTCTCCTACGAGCAGTACTTC.

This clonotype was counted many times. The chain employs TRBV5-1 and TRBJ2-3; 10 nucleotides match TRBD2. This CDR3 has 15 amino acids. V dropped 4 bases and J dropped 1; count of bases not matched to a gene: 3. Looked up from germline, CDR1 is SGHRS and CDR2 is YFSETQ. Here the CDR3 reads CASSPSGSRTDTQYF. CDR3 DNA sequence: TGCGCCAGCAGCCCTAGCGGGAGCCGCACAGATACGCAGTATTTT.

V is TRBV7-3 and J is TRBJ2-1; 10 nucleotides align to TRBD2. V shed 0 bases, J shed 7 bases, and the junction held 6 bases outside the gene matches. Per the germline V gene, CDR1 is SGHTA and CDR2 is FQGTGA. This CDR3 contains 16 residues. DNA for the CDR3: TGTGCCAGCAGCTTAACAAGGCTAGCGGGAGTAAATGAGCAGTTCTTC. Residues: CASSLTRLAGVNEQFF.

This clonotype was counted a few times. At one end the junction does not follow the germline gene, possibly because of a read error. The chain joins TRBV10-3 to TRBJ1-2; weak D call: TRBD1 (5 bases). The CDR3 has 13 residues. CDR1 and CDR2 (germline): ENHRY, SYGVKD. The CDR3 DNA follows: TGTGCCATCGGGCAGGGAGGAAACTACGGCTACACCTTC. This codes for CAIGQGGNYGYTF.

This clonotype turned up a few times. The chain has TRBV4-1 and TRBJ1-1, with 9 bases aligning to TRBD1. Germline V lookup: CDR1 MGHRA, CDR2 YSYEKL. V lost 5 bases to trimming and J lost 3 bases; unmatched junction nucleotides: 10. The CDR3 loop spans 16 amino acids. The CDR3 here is CASSEGQGPTDTEAFF. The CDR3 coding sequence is TGCGCCAGCAGCGAAGGACAGGGGCCGACGGACACTGAAGCTTTCTTT.

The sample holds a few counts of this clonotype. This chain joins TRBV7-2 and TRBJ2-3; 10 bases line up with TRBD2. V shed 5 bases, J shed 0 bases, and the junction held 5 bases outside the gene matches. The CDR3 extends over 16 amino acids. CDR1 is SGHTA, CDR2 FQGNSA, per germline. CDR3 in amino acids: CASSRGSGRSTDTQYF. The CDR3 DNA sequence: TGTGCCAGCAGCCGGGGTAGCGGGAGGAGCACAGATACGCAGTATTTT.